This is a list of T cell receptor beta chains from one sample in a study of T cells after posttransplantation cyclophosphamide. Measured with immunoSEQ multiplex PCR; TCRdb has only the in-frame clones, and not every one. This table has more than 15,000 clones, around 86% appearing once. Source: PBMCs, taken after an allogeneic stem cell transplant with a calcineurin inhibitor and methotrexate. Source of these receptors: a male patient aged 45-59 years who received an allogeneic stem cell transplant from an unrelated donor, was CMV-positive, and had chronic GVHD only. Some T cells may have originated in the graft donor. The CDR3 runs from the conserved cysteine through the conserved F or W. The order of the fields is J gene, D gene, V gene, clone size, CDR3 DNA, CDR3 protein. The D gene is left open where the match is weak. Clone sizes are given selectively: once, few, many, or a class where the clone is expanded.

J gene: TRBJ2-7
D gene: TRBD2
V gene: TRBV19
clone size: -
CDR3 DNA: TGTGCCAGTAGTAGAACCTGGACTAGCGGCTACTACGAGCAGTACTTC
CDR3 protein: CASSRTWTSGYYEQYF

J gene: TRBJ2-5
D gene: -
V gene: TRBV6-5
clone size: -
CDR3 DNA: TGTGCCAGCAGACCCGGGGGAGGTGAGACCCAGTACTTC
CDR3 protein: CASRPGGGETQYF

J gene: TRBJ1-5
D gene: TRBD1
V gene: TRBV19
clone size: -
CDR3 DNA: TGTGCCGGACAGGACAGGCATAGCAATCAGCCCCAGCATTTT
CDR3 protein: CAGQDRHSNQPQHF

J gene: TRBJ2-1
D gene: TRBD2
V gene: TRBV13
clone size: -
CDR3 DNA: TGTGCCAGCAGCCCCCCCGGGGGGGCGGCATCCTACAATGAGCAGTTCTTC
CDR3 protein: CASSPPGGAASYNEQFF

J gene: TRBJ1-6
D gene: -
V gene: TRBV19
clone size: -
CDR3 DNA: TGTGCCAGTAGTATAGGGAAACAGGGAAATTCACCCCTCCACTTT
CDR3 protein: CASSIGKQGNSPLHF

J gene: TRBJ1-1
D gene: -
V gene: TRBV5-1
clone size: -
CDR3 DNA: TGCGCCAGCAGCGGACCTGACAGGAACACTGAAGCTTTCTTT
CDR3 protein: CASSGPDRNTEAFF

J gene: TRBJ1-1
D gene: -
V gene: TRBV6-6
clone size: few
CDR3 DNA: TGTGCCAGCACCGGCCCAGGAACTGAAGCTTTCTTT
CDR3 protein: CASTGPGTEAFF

J gene: TRBJ1-5
D gene: -
V gene: TRBV7-9
clone size: -
CDR3 DNA: TGTGCCAGCAGCCGAAGGGAGAATCAGCCCCAGCATTTT
CDR3 protein: CASSRRENQPQHF

J gene: TRBJ2-5
D gene: TRBD1
V gene: TRBV7-2
clone size: -
CDR3 DNA: TGTGCCAGCAGCAGGACAGGCCAAGAGACCCAGTACTTC
CDR3 protein: CASSRTGQETQYF

J gene: TRBJ2-2
D gene: -
V gene: TRBV2
clone size: -
CDR3 DNA: TGTGCCAGCAGTAGGGGGACGGGCACCGGGGAGCTGTTTTTT
CDR3 protein: CASSRGTGTGELFF

J gene: TRBJ2-7
D gene: -
V gene: TRBV4-3
clone size: -
CDR3 DNA: TGCGCCAGCAGCCAAGAGAGGGACTCCTACGAGCAGTACTTC
CDR3 protein: CASSQERDSYEQYF

J gene: TRBJ1-6
D gene: TRBD1
V gene: TRBV7-2
clone size: -
CDR3 DNA: TGTGCCAGCAGCTCCGACAGGGGCCTTAATTCACCCCTCCACTTT
CDR3 protein: CASSSDRGLNSPLHF

J gene: TRBJ2-2
D gene: TRBD1
V gene: TRBV5-1
clone size: -
CDR3 DNA: TGCGCCAGCAGCCGGGACAGTGAAACCGGGGAGCTGTTTTTT
CDR3 protein: CASSRDSETGELFF

J gene: TRBJ2-5
D gene: TRBD2
V gene: TRBV4-1
clone size: -
CDR3 DNA: TGCGCCAGCAGCCAACCAGGACTAGCGGGGGACCAACAGACCCAGTACTTC
CDR3 protein: CASSQPGLAGDQQTQYF

J gene: TRBJ1-1
D gene: -
V gene: TRBV29-1
clone size: -
CDR3 DNA: TGCAGCGTTGGGACAGCTCAAGCTTTCTTT
CDR3 protein: CSVGTAQAFF

J gene: TRBJ1-2
D gene: -
V gene: TRBV6-5
clone size: -
CDR3 DNA: TGTGCCAGCAGTCCAAAAAAGGACAGCTACTATGGCTACACCTTC
CDR3 protein: CASSPKKDSYYGYTF

J gene: TRBJ1-2
D gene: -
V gene: TRBV6-5
clone size: -
CDR3 DNA: TGTGCCAGCACCAACCCAGGGGTCGGCTACACCTTC
CDR3 protein: CASTNPGVGYTF

J gene: TRBJ1-1
D gene: TRBD1
V gene: TRBV5-1
clone size: -
CDR3 DNA: TGCGCCAGCAGCTTTGGGCAGGGGGGCACTGAAGCTTTCTTT
CDR3 protein: CASSFGQGGTEAFF

J gene: TRBJ2-1
D gene: TRBD2
V gene: TRBV12-5
clone size: -
CDR3 DNA: TGTGCTAGTGGTTTGGTACCGCCGCGGGAGGGCCGCGATGAGCAGTTCTTC
CDR3 protein: CASGLVPPREGRDEQFF

J gene: TRBJ1-5
D gene: TRBD1
V gene: TRBV6-5
clone size: -
CDR3 DNA: TGTGCCAGCAGTCAATTACAGGGGGATCAGCCCCAGCATTTT
CDR3 protein: CASSQLQGDQPQHF

J gene: TRBJ2-7
D gene: TRBD1
V gene: TRBV11-2
clone size: once
CDR3 DNA: TGTGCCAGCAGCTCCAAAAGGGGACAGGGGGCTTACGAGCAGTACTTC
CDR3 protein: CASSSKRGQGAYEQYF

J gene: TRBJ2-2
D gene: TRBD2
V gene: TRBV7-2
clone size: -
CDR3 DNA: TGTGCCAGCAGCTTAGGGCTAGCGGGCATCACCGGGGAGCTGTTTTTT
CDR3 protein: CASSLGLAGITGELFF

J gene: TRBJ2-3
D gene: TRBD2
V gene: TRBV10-2
clone size: few
CDR3 DNA: TGCGCCAGCCTCGGGACTAGCTGGCCGTATTTT
CDR3 protein: CASLGTSWPYF

J gene: TRBJ2-1
D gene: -
V gene: TRBV7-6
clone size: -
CDR3 DNA: TGTGCCAGCAGCTGGGTATTACAGAGCTCCTACAATGAGCAGTTCTTC
CDR3 protein: CASSWVLQSSYNEQFF

J gene: TRBJ2-7
D gene: TRBD1
V gene: TRBV7-3
clone size: -
CDR3 DNA: TGTGCCAGCAGCCTGGACAGGGGGCACGAGCAGTACTTC
CDR3 protein: CASSLDRGHEQYF

J gene: TRBJ2-5
D gene: TRBD1
V gene: TRBV7-9
clone size: -
CDR3 DNA: TGTGCCAGCAGGCCAATCTCGGACAGGGGTTTAGAGACCCAGTACTTC
CDR3 protein: CASRPISDRGLETQYF

J gene: TRBJ2-1
D gene: TRBD2
V gene: TRBV6-6
clone size: once
CDR3 DNA: TGTGCCAGCAGACTAGCGGGGGCGTACAATGAGCAGTTCTTC
CDR3 protein: CASRLAGAYNEQFF

J gene: TRBJ2-7
D gene: TRBD2
V gene: TRBV4-2
clone size: -
CDR3 DNA: TGTGCCAGCAGCCAAGAAGATCGGGGGGGGCCTCACGAGCAGTACTTC
CDR3 protein: CASSQEDRGGPHEQYF